Following are 27 T cell receptor beta chains from one sample sequenced in a study of a mutant IDH1 vaccine in newly diagnosed glioma. Sequencing was performed with immunoSEQ multiplex PCR; in TCRdb, only in-frame clones are kept and a portion is missing. The top ten hold over 4% of the sample, which has roughly 64,000 clones, 65% to 75% seen once. As for time point: week 35, safety follow-up. One vaccine dose held 300 ug of mutant IDH1 20-mer peptide and came with topical imiquimod. These TCRs are of unknown antigen specificity. Sequencing was performed on PBMCs, taken from a glioma patient whose treatment included an IDH1 peptide vaccine. The receptors stem from a man aged 45-65 years with glioma.

This clone occurred once. V is TRBV2 and J is TRBJ1-1, with 8 bases aligning to TRBD1. CDR3 size: 14 residues. Trimming at V came to 2 bases and at J to 11 bases, leaving 10 bases not matched to a gene. Germline values: CDR1 SNHLY, CDR2 FYNNEI. The CDR3 sequence: CASSESAGGSGAFF. CDR3 DNA sequence: TGTGCCAGCAGTGAAAGCGCAGGGGGCAGCGGGGCTTTCTTT.

V and J are TRBV10-3 and TRBJ2-1; no reliable D call. Germline V CDR1 and CDR2: ENHRY, SYGVKD. Deletions cut 4 bases from V and 0 bases from J, with 13 bases between. The CDR3 has 16 amino acids. CDR3: CAISASTGYSYNEQFF. The CDR3 DNA sequence: TGTGCCATCAGTGCCTCGACTGGCTACTCCTACAATGAGCAGTTCTTC.

This rearrangement joins TRBV30 to TRBJ1-5; no clear D gene. CDR1 and CDR2 (germline): GTSNPN, SVGIG (reference sequence). The CDR3 contains 14 residues. Trimming pared 2 bases from V and 3 bases from J, leaving 11 bases between. In DNA, the CDR3 is TGTGCCTGGAGTATCGACGGCCTCAATCAGCCCCAGCATTTT. Protein product: CAWSIDGLNQPQHF.

The chain is built from TRBV19 and TRBJ2-5; D is unclear. CDR1 and CDR2 (germline): LNHDA, SQIVND (reference sequence). V was trimmed by 0 bases and J by 5 bases, leaving 4 bases between them. The CDR3 sequence is 12 residues long. CDR3: CASSIDLETQYF. For the CDR3, the DNA is TGTGCCAGTAGTATAGATCTGGAGACCCAGTACTTC.

The chain employs TRBV18 and TRBJ2-3; 11 bases are a match to TRBD2. CDR3 length: 16 residues. Germline V lookup: CDR1 KGHSH, CDR2 LQKENI. V lost 4 bases to trimming and J lost 0 bases; unmatched junction nucleotides: 3. The CDR3 DNA follows: TGTGCCAGCTCACAACGGACTAGCGGGAGCACAGATACGCAGTATTTT. Encoded protein: CASSQRTSGSTDTQYF.

This chain links TRBV18 with TRBJ2-7; 7 positions agree with TRBD1. Losses at the gene ends were 3 bases for V and 0 bases for J; bases not matched to a gene: 2. Looked up from germline, CDR1 is KGHSH and CDR2 is LQKENI. This CDR3 comprises 14 residues. The CDR3 is CASSPRDSSYEQYF. The CDR3, as DNA: TGTGCCAGCTCACCTCGGGACAGCTCCTACGAGCAGTACTTC.

This sequence joins TRBV18 and TRBJ2-7, with a possible D match to TRBD1 (6 bases). The CDR3 runs to 14 residues. Trimming shortened V by 8 bases and J by 6 bases, and 20 bases separated the two germline ends. Germline CDR1 KGHSH, CDR2 LQKENI. In DNA form, the CDR3 reads TGTGCCAGCACAACCAGCAGGGGCGGCGGCGAGCAGTACTTC. This translates into CASTTSRGGGEQYF. The full variable domain, its missing parts supplied by reference TRBV18 and TRBJ2-7, is NAGVMQNPRHLVRRRGQEARLRCSPMKGHSHVYWYRQLPEEGLKFMVYLQKENIIDESGMPKERFSAEFPKEGPSILRIQQVVRGDSAAYFCASTTSRGGGEQYFGPGTRLTVT.

V usage is TRBV6-5 and J usage is TRBJ1-5; the D is unclear. Germline V gene sequence: CDR1 MNHEY, CDR2 SVGAGI. CDR3 length: 15 amino acids. V was shortened by 6 bases and J by 0 bases, with 12 bases between the two germline ends. This CDR3 is CASRLGLTSNQPQHF. The CDR3 DNA reads TGTGCCAGCAGGCTAGGACTGACTAGCAATCAGCCCCAGCATTTT.

This chain joins TRBV10-1 and TRBJ2-1, with D maybe TRBD2 (7 bases). This CDR3 has 16 amino acids. Germline CDR1 is WNHNN and CDR2 is SYGVQD (reference sequence). Trimming stripped 5 bases from V and 6 bases from J, with 20 bases between. CDR3 bases: TGCGCCAGCAGTCCTGCTCTTGGGGGGGGGCTCAATGAGCAGTTCTTC. As protein: CASSPALGGGLNEQFF.

The chain links TRBV27 to TRBJ1-4; a possible D gene is TRBD1 (5 bases). With 5 bases removed from V and 8 bases from J, the gap between germline ends came to 18 bases. Germline CDR1 is MNHEY and CDR2 is SMNVEV (reference sequence). The CDR3 consists of 15 residues. CDR3 sequence reads: CASSPRSGGVEKLFF. CDR3 nucleotide sequence: TGTGCCAGCAGTCCACGATCGGGGGGGGTGGAAAAACTGTTTTTT. Full variable domain (remainder filled in from reference TRBV27 and TRBJ1-4): EAQVTQNPRYLITVTGKKLTVTCSQNMNHEYMSWYRQDPGLGLRQIYYSMNVEVTDKGDVPEGYKVSRKEKRNFPLILESPSPNQTSLYFCASSPRSGGVEKLFFGSGTQLSVL.

The chain couples TRBV29-1 to TRBJ2-5, with a possible D match to TRBD1 (6 bases). This CDR3 is 12 amino acids long. Germline CDR1 reads SQVTM; CDR2 reads ANQGSEA. V was trimmed by 7 bases and J by 0 bases, leaving 9 bases between them. The CDR3 DNA sequence: TGCAGCGCTGACAGGTACCAAGAGACCCAGTACTTC. Amino acids: CSADRYQETQYF.

The chain couples TRBV13 to TRBJ2-7, with 8 bases that match TRBD1. Unmatched junction bases numbered 9, after V lost 5 bases and J lost 0 bases. The CDR3 totals 16 residues. CDR1 is PRHDT, CDR2 FYEKMQ, per germline (reference sequence). The CDR3 bases are TGTGCCAGCAGCCCAGGATGGACAGGGAACTCCTACGAGCAGTACTTC. It specifies CASSPGWTGNSYEQYF.

CDR3 nucleotide sequence: TGCGCCAGCAGCAGCCGGACTAGCGGGGGGTACGAGCAGTACTTC. Translated, it gives CASSSRTSGGYEQYF. The chain recombines TRBV5-1 with TRBJ2-7; 14 bases fit TRBD2. V lost 4 bases to trimming and J lost 4 bases; unmatched junction nucleotides: 4. CDR3 size: 15 residues. The germline CDR1 and CDR2 sequences are SGHRS and YFSETQ.

V is TRBV6-5 and J is TRBJ1-3; possibly TRBD1 for D (5 bases). The CDR3 runs 15 residues. Trimming pared 4 bases from V and 0 bases from J, leaving 10 bases between. Germline CDR1 reads MNHEY; CDR2 reads SVGAGI. The CDR3 loop is CASSSTGTSGNTIYF. CDR3 in DNA: TGTGCCAGCAGTTCCACCGGGACCTCTGGAAACACCATATATTTT.

This clone was counted only a few times. CDR3 DNA: TGTGCCAGCAGCTTGGGCCTTTGGGGGGAGCAGTACTTC. It is translated as CASSLGLWGEQYF. The chain is built from TRBV5-6 and TRBJ2-7; either TRBD1 or TRBD2 may fit D (5 bases each). The CDR3 covers 13 residues. The V end was cut by 0 bases, the J end by 7 bases, with 11 bases between. Germline CDR1 reads SGHDT; CDR2 reads YYEEEE.

This clone appeared a few times. The rearrangement links TRBV25-1 to TRBJ1-2; D gene uncertain. Trimming shortened V by 2 bases and J by 4 bases, and 8 bases separated the two germline ends. CDR3 size: 13 residues. Per the germline V gene, CDR1 is MGHDK and CDR2 is SYGVNS. In DNA, the CDR3 is TGTGCCAGCAGTGAACTGGGTGGCTATGGCTACACCTTC. This sequence encodes CASSELGGYGYTF.

The rearrangement joins TRBV16 to TRBJ1-4; the match to TRBD1 covers 9 bases. V trimming: 6 bases; J trimming: 9 bases; junction bases outside the gene matches: 11. Germline values: CDR1 KGHSY, CDR2 FQNENV. The CDR3 is 15 residues long. The CDR3 DNA follows: TGTGCCAGCAGTCGCGCCGGGACAGGGACTAAAAAACTGTTTTTT. It specifies CASSRAGTGTKKLFF.

A few counts support this clone. The J gene is TRBJ2-7, the V gene TRBV27; TRBD1 aligns across 7 bases. Trimming took 8 bases from V and 0 from J; bases not matched to a gene: 4. Germline lookup yields CDR1 MNHEY and CDR2 SMNVEV (reference sequence). The CDR3 runs to 13 residues. CDR3 protein: CASGWTGSYEQYF. The CDR3 DNA follows: TGTGCCAGCGGGTGGACAGGCTCCTACGAGCAGTACTTC.

The chain combines TRBV10-3 with TRBJ2-1, with a weak D call TRBD2 (5 bases). The germline gives CDR1 ENHRY, CDR2 SYGVKD. This CDR3 has 10 residues. This CDR3 reads CAVGGNEQFF. The CDR3 DNA is TGTGCGGTTGGAGGCAATGAGCAGTTCTTC.

The V gene is TRBV6-5, the J gene TRBJ1-3; D is undetermined. V was cut by 2 bases and J by 0 bases, with 8 bases left in between. Looked up from germline, CDR1 is MNHEY and CDR2 is SVGAGI. This CDR3 comprises 15 residues. CDR3: CASSYTLSSGNTIYF. CDR3 bases: TGTGCCAGCAGTTACACATTATCCTCTGGAAACACCATATATTTT.

The chain is built from TRBV14 and TRBJ1-1; a weak D match, TRBD1 (6 bases). Trimming shortened V by 4 bases and J by 1 base, and 10 bases separated the two germline ends. Germline assignment: CDR1 SGHDN and CDR2 FVKESK. The CDR3 is 14 amino acids. CDR3 DNA sequence: TGTGCCAGCAGCCCCAGGGGTGGGAACACTGAAGCTTTCTTT. This gives the protein CASSPRGGNTEAFF.

The rearrangement links TRBV6-6 to TRBJ1-2; unclear D gene. CDR1 and CDR2 (germline): MNHNY, SVGAGI (reference sequence). The CDR3 totals 14 residues. V dropped 4 bases and J dropped 4 bases, with 13 bases sitting between them. CDR3 sequence reads: CASSSGWAGYGYTF. DNA of the CDR3: TGTGCCAGCAGTTCCGGATGGGCCGGCTATGGCTACACCTTC.

This sequence joins TRBV7-2 and TRBJ2-7; 12 positions agree with TRBD2. Germline V lookup: CDR1 SGHTA, CDR2 FQGNSA. The CDR3 extends over 15 amino acids. J gave up 3 bases and V 4 bases, and 4 bases lay outside the gene matches. In nucleotides, the CDR3 is TGTGCCAGCAGCTCTAGCGGGGGGGCCATCTACGAGCAGTACTTC. As protein: CASSSSGGAIYEQYF.

V gene TRBV6-6 combines with J gene TRBJ1-2; D perhaps matches TRBD1 (6 bases). The ends were cut back, 10 bases at V and 2 bases at J, with 20 bases in the middle. Germline V gives CDR1 MNHNY, CDR2 SVGAGI (reference sequence). The CDR3 is 15 amino acids. CDR3 loop: CATRRGGPSNYGYTF. The CDR3 nucleotides read TGTGCCACCCGAAGGGGGGGCCCTTCAAACTATGGCTACACCTTC.

J is TRBJ2-2 and V is TRBV5-1; either TRBD1 or TRBD2 may supply D (7 bases each). The germline V gene encodes CDR1 SGHRS and CDR2 YFSETQ. V gave up 2 bases and J gave up 2 bases, with 13 bases separating them. The CDR3 consists of 16 residues. DNA of the CDR3: TGCGCCAGCAGCTTAAGCGGGACAGTTAACACCGGGGAGCTGTTTTTT. Its protein product is CASSLSGTVNTGELFF.

This clone was observed a single time. The rearrangement joins TRBV6-6 to TRBJ1-5; D is perhaps TRBD1 (5 bases). V dropped 10 bases and J dropped 2 bases, with 15 bases sitting between them. The length of the CDR3 is 14 residues. The germline V gene has CDR1 MNHNY and CDR2 SVGAGI (reference sequence). The CDR3 DNA reads TGTGCCACCGGGGGGGGATCGGGCAATCAGCCCCAGCATTTT. Translation: CATGGGSGNQPQHF.

The V and J genes are TRBV6-6 and TRBJ1-4, with no clear D. Germline-derived CDR1 and CDR2 are MNHNY and SVGAGI (reference sequence). The CDR3 runs to 13 residues. The V gene lost 5 bases and the J gene lost 7 bases, with 11 bases spanning the gap. CDR3 sequence reads: CASSRRTGEKLFF. The CDR3 bases are TGTGCCAGCAGTAGACGGACGGGTGAAAAACTGTTTTTT.